This is a list of T cell receptor beta chains from one sample in a study of blood T cell repertoires in COVID-19. Clones were sequenced by immunoSEQ multiplex PCR, and TCRdb holds only the in-frame ones, with some missing. The table has about 260,000 clones, approximately 80% seen once. The sequencing sample was made of peripheral blood. These receptors were obtained from a woman of 80 years or more with acute or convalescent COVID-19. Each CDR3 is given with its conserved first and last residue.

V,J,CDR3
TRBV7-9,TRBJ2-2,CASSFLLGRLITGELFF
TRBV14,TRBJ2-2,CASSQGGFQSGELFF
TRBV25-1,TRBJ1-1,CASSELSGWEAFF
TRBV9,TRBJ2-5,CASSQGTSGIYETQYF
TRBV6-2/TRBV6-3,TRBJ2-2,CASSGQGKNTGELFF
TRBV10-3,TRBJ2-2,CAISETSAGELFF
TRBV6-2/TRBV6-3,TRBJ2-1,CASSDRVASSYNEQFF
TRBV4-2,TRBJ1-4,CASSHGWGGDNEKLFF
TRBV19,TRBJ2-1,CASSMGLAGYNEQFF
TRBV10-2,TRBJ1-5,CASSESGRGQSQHF
TRBV5-1,TRBJ2-7,CASRRMGTETYEQYF
TRBV6-1,TRBJ2-7,CASREKPGQGSWEQYF
TRBV5-1,TRBJ1-2,CASSLVAGRDTVPTF
TRBV6-5,TRBJ2-7,CASSYGGPGDEQYF
TRBV28,TRBJ1-5,CASRAGGGNQPQHF
TRBV4-2,TRBJ1-2,CASSQVRGDTYGYTF
TRBV7-9,TRBJ1-5,CASSPLESNQPQHF
TRBV25-1,TRBJ2-5,CASSPPGGPRETQYF
TRBV9,TRBJ2-7,CASSVASSGRYEQYF
TRBV7-3,TRBJ2-3,CASSLRQGFSTDTQYF
TRBV5-1,TRBJ2-7,CASSLSRVSYEQYF
TRBV7-2,TRBJ1-1,CASSLGPREAFF
TRBV5-1,TRBJ1-2,CASRGVPNYGYTF
TRBV5-6,TRBJ2-3,CASSLGGLLGGDTQYF
TRBV5-5,TRBJ2-7,CASSPDSGLYEQYF
TRBV7-2,TRBJ2-5,CASSQGQGSLSQYF
TRBV7-9,TRBJ2-5,CASSLGGQVQETQYF
TRBV6-6,TRBJ2-6,CAGGQGESGANVLTF
TRBV6-2/TRBV6-3,TRBJ2-7,CASSYYRTGIREQYF
TRBV4-2,TRBJ1-2,CASSPAGGYGYTF
TRBV4-3,TRBJ2-5,CASSQEGTSGAGETQYF
TRBV3-1/TRBV3-2,TRBJ2-1,CASRQGLGTGGLEQFF
TRBV11-2,TRBJ2-5,CASSPQAGRGETQYF
TRBV10-3,TRBJ1-1,CAIGQGDTEAFF
TRBV18,TRBJ2-7,CASSPGTGAYEQYF
TRBV12-3/TRBV12-4,TRBJ1-1,CASSFGVEAFF
TRBV5-6,TRBJ2-3,CASSSRGTDTQYF
TRBV18,TRBJ2-3,CASSPRTSGGADTQYF
TRBV23-1,TRBJ2-7,CASSQDSRADEQYF
TRBV4-1,TRBJ1-5,CASSQESGYSNQPQHF